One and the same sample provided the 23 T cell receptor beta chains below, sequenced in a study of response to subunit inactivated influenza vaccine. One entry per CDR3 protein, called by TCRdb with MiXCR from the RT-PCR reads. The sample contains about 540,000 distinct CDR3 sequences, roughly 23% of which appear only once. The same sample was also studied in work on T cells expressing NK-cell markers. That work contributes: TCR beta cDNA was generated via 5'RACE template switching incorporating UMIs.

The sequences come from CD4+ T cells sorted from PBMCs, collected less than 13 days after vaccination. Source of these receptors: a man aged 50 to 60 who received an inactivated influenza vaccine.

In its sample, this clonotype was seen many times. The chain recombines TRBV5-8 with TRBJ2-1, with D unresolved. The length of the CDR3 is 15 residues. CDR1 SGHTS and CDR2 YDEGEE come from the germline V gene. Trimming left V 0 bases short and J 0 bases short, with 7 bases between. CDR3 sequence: CASSLGLSSYNEQFF. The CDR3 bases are TGTGCCAGCAGCTTGGGGTTGAGCTCCTACAATGAGCAGTTCTTC.

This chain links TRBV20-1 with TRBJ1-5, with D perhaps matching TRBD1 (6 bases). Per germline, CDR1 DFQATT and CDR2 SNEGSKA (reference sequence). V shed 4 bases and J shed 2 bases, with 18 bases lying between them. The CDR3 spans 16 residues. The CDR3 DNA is TGCAGTGCTACAGGGGCGTCAGGGGCTCGCAATCAGCCCCAGCATTTT. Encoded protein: CSATGASGARNQPQHF.

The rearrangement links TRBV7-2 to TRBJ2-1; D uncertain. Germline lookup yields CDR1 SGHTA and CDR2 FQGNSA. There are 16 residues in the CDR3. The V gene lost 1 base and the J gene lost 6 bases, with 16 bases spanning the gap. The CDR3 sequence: CASSLVPLAPSNEQFF. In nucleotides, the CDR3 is TGTGCCAGCAGCTTAGTACCCCTTGCCCCCAGCAATGAGCAGTTCTTC.

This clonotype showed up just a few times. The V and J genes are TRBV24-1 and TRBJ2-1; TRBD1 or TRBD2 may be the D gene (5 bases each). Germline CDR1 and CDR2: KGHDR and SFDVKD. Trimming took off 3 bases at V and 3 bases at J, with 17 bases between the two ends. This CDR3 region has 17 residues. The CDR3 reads CATSDPGTTANYNEQFF. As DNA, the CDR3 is TGTGCCACCAGTGATCCCGGGACGACCGCAAACTACAATGAGCAGTTCTTC.

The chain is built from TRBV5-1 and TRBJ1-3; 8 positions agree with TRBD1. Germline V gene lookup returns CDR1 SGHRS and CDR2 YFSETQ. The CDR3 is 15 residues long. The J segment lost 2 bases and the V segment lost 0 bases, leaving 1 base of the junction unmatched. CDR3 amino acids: CASSLGTGTGNTIYF. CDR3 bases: TGCGCCAGCAGCTTGGGGACAGGGACTGGAAACACCATATATTTT. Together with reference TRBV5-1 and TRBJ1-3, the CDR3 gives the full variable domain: KAGVTQTPRYLIKTRGQQVTLSCSPISGHRSVSWYQQTPGQGLQFLFEYFSETQRNKGNFPGRFSGRQFSNSRSEMNVSTLELGDSALYLCASSLGTGTGNTIYFGEGSWLTVV.

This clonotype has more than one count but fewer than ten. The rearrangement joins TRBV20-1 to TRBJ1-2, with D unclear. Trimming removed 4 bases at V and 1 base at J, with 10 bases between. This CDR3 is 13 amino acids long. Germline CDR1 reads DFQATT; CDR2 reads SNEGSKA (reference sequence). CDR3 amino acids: CSATVSFNYGYTF. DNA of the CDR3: TGCAGTGCTACAGTTTCCTTTAACTATGGCTACACCTTC.

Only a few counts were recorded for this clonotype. CDR3: CASSVTPNQPQHF. DNA of the CDR3: TGCGCCAGCTCCGTGACACCTAATCAGCCCCAGCATTTT. V and J are TRBV5-1 and TRBJ1-5; D not certain. V dropped 7 bases and J dropped 4 bases, with 12 bases sitting between them. Germline V gene data show CDR1 as SGHRS and CDR2 as YFSETQ. The CDR3 covers 13 residues.

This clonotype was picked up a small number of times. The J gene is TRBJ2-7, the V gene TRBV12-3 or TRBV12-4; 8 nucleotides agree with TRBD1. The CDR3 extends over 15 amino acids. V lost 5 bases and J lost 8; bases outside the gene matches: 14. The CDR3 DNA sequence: TGTGCCAGCAGTAGCCGGACAGGGACGTCGGTCAAGCAGTACTTC. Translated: CASSSRTGTSVKQYF.

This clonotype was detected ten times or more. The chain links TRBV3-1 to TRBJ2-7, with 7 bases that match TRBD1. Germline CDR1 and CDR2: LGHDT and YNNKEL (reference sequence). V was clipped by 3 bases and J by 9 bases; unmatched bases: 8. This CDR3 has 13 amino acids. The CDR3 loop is CASSQSSTGRQYF. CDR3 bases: TGTGCCAGCAGCCAGTCGTCGACAGGGAGGCAGTACTTC.

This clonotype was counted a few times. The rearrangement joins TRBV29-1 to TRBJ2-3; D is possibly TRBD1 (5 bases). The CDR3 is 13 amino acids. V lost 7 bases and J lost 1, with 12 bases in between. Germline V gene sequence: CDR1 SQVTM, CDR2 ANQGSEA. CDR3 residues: CSDYRYRTDTQYF. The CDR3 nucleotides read TGCAGCGACTACAGGTACCGCACAGATACGCAGTATTTT.

CDR3 nucleotides: TGTGCCAGCAGTTACGAGGGAAACACTGAAGCTTTCTTT. This codes for CASSYEGNTEAFF. The V and J genes are TRBV6-5 and TRBJ1-1; D remains unclear. The V gene's germline CDR1 is MNHEY and CDR2 SVGAGI. With 2 bases removed from V and 2 bases from J, the gap between germline ends came to 6 bases. This CDR3 contains 13 residues.

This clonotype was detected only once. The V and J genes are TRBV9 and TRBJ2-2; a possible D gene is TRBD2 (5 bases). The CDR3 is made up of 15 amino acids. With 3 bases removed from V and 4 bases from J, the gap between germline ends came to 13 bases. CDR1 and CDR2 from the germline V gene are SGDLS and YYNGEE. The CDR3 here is CASSARLLSTGELFF. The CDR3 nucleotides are TGTGCCAGCAGCGCGAGACTACTAAGCACCGGGGAGCTGTTTTTT.

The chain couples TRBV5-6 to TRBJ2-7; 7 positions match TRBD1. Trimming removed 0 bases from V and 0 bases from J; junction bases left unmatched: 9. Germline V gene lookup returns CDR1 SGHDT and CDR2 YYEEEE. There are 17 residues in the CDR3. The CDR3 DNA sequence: TGTGCCAGCAGCTTGGCCGAGTGGACAGGACCCTCCTACGAGCAGTACTTC. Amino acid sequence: CASSLAEWTGPSYEQYF.

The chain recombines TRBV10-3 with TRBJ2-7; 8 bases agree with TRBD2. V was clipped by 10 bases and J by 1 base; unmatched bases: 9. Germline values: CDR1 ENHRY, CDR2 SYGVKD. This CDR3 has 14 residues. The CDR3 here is CATRTSRGSYEQYF. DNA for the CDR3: TGTGCCACCAGGACTAGCCGGGGATCCTACGAGCAGTACTTC.

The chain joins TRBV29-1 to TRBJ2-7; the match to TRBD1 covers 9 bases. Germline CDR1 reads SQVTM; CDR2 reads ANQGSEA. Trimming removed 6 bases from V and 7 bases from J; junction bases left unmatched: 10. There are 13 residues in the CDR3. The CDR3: CSVDVGTGKEQYF. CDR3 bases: TGCAGCGTGGACGTAGGGACAGGGAAAGAGCAGTACTTC.

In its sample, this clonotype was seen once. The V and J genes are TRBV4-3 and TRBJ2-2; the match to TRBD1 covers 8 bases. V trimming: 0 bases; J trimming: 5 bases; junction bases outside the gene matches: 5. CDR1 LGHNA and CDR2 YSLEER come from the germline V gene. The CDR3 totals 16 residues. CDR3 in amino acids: CASSQDGRGQTGELFF. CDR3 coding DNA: TGCGCCAGCAGCCAAGATGGCAGGGGGCAAACCGGGGAGCTGTTTTTT.

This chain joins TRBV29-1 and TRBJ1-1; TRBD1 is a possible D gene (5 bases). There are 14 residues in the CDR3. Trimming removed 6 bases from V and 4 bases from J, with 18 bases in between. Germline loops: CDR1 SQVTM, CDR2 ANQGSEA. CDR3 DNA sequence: TGCAGCGTCCTGGGACTCCCCCGGGCCACTGAAGCTTTCTTT. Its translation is CSVLGLPRATEAFF.

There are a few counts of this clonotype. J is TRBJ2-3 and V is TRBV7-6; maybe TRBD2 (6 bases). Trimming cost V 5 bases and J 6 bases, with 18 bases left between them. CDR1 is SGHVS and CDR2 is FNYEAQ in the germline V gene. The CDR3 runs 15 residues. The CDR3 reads CASSARGGGGDTQYF. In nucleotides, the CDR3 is TGTGCCAGCAGCGCCCGGGGCGGCGGAGGGGATACGCAGTATTTT.

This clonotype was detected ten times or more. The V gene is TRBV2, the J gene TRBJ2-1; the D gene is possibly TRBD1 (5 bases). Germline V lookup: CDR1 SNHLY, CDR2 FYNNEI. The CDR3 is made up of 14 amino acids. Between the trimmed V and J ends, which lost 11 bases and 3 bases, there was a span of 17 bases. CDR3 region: CALMVAGRYNEQFF. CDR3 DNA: TGTGCCCTTATGGTGGCAGGGCGCTACAATGAGCAGTTCTTC.

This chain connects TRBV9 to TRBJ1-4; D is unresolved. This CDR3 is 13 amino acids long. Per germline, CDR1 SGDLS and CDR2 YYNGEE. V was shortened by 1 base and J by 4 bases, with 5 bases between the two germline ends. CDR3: CASSVSDNEKLFF. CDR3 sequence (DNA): TGTGCCAGCAGCGTATCAGATAATGAAAAACTGTTTTTT.

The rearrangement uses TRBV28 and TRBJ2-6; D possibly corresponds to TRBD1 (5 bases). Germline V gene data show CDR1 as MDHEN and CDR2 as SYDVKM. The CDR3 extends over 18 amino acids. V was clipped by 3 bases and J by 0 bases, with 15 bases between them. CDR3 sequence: CASSFFRGISSGANVLTF. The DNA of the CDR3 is TGTGCCAGCAGTTTCTTTAGGGGAATAAGCTCTGGGGCCAACGTCCTGACTTTC.

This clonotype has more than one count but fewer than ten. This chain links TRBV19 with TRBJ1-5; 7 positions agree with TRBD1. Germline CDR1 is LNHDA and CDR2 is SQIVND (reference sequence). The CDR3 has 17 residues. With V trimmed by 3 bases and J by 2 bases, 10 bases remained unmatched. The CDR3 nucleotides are TGTGCCAGTAGTATTCTCCACGGGACAGTGCGCAATCAGCCCCAGCATTTT. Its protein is CASSILHGTVRNQPQHF.

The CDR3 region is CASSLYGPGASGDTQYF. The CDR3, as DNA: TGTGCCAGCAGTTTATATGGCCCGGGGGCGTCTGGGGATACGCAGTATTTT. This chain links TRBV28 with TRBJ2-3, with D possibly called TRBD1 or TRBD2 (6 bases each). This CDR3 contains 17 residues. The V gene lost 1 base and the J gene lost 6 bases, with 20 bases spanning the gap. Germline values: CDR1 MDHEN, CDR2 SYDVKM.